This T cell receptor beta chain is from a study of beta chain features in type 1 diabetes. All of the isolated RNA was reverse transcribed, so expressed TCRB transcripts were sequenced. Here immunoSEQ multiplex PCR was the method, and the copy in TCRdb shows in-frame clones only, minus some. The table lists about 360,000 clones, 10% to 15% of them singletons. The CDR3 length is 14 residues. Germline lookup yields CDR1 SEHNR and CDR2 FQNEAQ (reference sequence). Trimming stripped 4 bases from V and 7 bases from J, with 16 bases between. Study-wide points: Shortening of TCRB CDR3s, moderate but significant, appeared in all four CD4+ subsets of Type 1 diabetes patients.

Concerning this clone: The target antigen is unknown.

Sample: naive CD4+ T cells from blood. The chain joins TRBV7-9 to TRBJ1-1; D is possibly TRBD1 (5 bases). The origin of this receptor is a woman aged 18-30 years with type 1 diabetes. CDR3 DNA: TGTGCCAGCAGCTCCGAAGGGGAGGAAAATGAAGCTTTCTTT. Its protein product is CASSSEGEENEAFF.